A selection of T cell receptor beta chains follows, all from one sample in a study. TCRdb re-called the 5' RACE reads with MiXCR, one entry per CDR3 protein. The sample lists tens of thousands of distinct CDR3 sequences, 28% occurring once. Input material: naive CD4+ T cells sorted from blood. The receptors stem from a female donor with breast cancer. Both conserved end residues are part of each CDR3. The D gene is left open where the match is weak. The size of a clone is reported for some rows only, either as once, few or many, or as a class for expanded clones.

NA | NA | TRBJ2-1 | TRBV9 | TGTGCCAGCAGCGTAACGCTAGGAAAGCAGTTCTTC | CASSVTLGKQFF
NA | NA | TRBJ1-2 | TRBV20-1 | TGCAGTGCTAGGGACCCTCAGCCCTGGTATGGCTACACCTTC | CSARDPQPWYGYTF
NA | NA | TRBJ2-3 | TRBV25-1 | TGTGCCAGCAGTAGTTTCAGCACAGATACGCAGTATTTT | CASSSFSTDTQYF
NA | NA | TRBJ2-7 | TRBV28 | TGTGCCAGCAGTTTAGGGACTGCTAAATACGAGCAGTACTTC | CASSLGTAKYEQYF
NA | NA | TRBJ2-5 | TRBV7-2 | TGTGCCAGCAGCTTAGTTTCCCTATCTGGCGAGACCCAGTACTTC | CASSLVSLSGETQYF
few | NA | TRBJ1-5 | TRBV5-6 | TGTGCCAGCAGCAGGACAGTGAATCAGCCCCAGCATTTT | CASSRTVNQPQHF
NA | NA | TRBJ1-6 | TRBV9 | TGTGCCAGCAGCCTGTCGGGTCCACCCCTCCACTTT | CASSLSGPPLHF
NA | NA | TRBJ1-1 | TRBV10-2 | TGCGCCAGCAGTCATACAGATAACACTGAAGCTTTCTTT | CASSHTDNTEAFF
few | NA | TRBJ1-1 | TRBV6-1 | TGTGCCAGCAGTGTGGAATTTGGGAACACTGAAGCTTTCTTT | CASSVEFGNTEAFF
NA | NA | TRBJ2-6 | TRBV5-1 | TGCGCCAGCAGCTTGGAGTCCGGCTCTGGGGCCAACGTCCTGACTTTC | CASSLESGSGANVLTF
medium-sized | NA | TRBJ1-1 | TRBV12-3/TRBV12-4 | TGTGCCAGCAGTCTGGACGCGGGGGGTGGTGACACTGAAGCTTTCTTT | CASSLDAGGGDTEAFF
few | NA | TRBJ1-5 | TRBV5-1 | TGCGCCAGCAGCTTGTCATTAGGGGCGGCCCAGCATTTT | CASSLSLGAAQHF
NA | NA | TRBJ2-7 | TRBV28 | TGTGCCAGCAGTCCCGAGGCCTACGAGCAGTACTTC | CASSPEAYEQYF
NA | NA | TRBJ2-7 | TRBV20-1 | TGCAGTGCCGGTGGGGGGTTATCCTACGAGCAGTACTTC | CSAGGGLSYEQYF
medium-sized | NA | TRBJ1-5 | TRBV4-2 | TGTGCCAGCAGCCAAGATGGGGGCAATCAGCCCCAGCATTTT | CASSQDGGNQPQHF
many | NA | TRBJ2-7 | TRBV4-2 | TGTGCCAGCAGCCATGAAGGGGGTCAGGTTTACGAGCAGTACTTC | CASSHEGGQVYEQYF
NA | NA | TRBJ2-5 | TRBV7-2 | TGTGCCAGCAGCCCGGCAGTCAGACGGGACCAAGAGACCCAGTACTTC | CASSPAVRRDQETQYF
NA | TRBD1 | TRBJ2-7 | TRBV10-2 | TGCGCCAGCAGTGACCCAGACAGGGTCCGGGACGAGCAGTACTTC | CASSDPDRVRDEQYF
few | TRBD2 | TRBJ2-7 | TRBV12-3/TRBV12-4 | TGTGCCAGCAGCCCGCCGGGACTAGCGGGGGTCTACGAGCAGTACTTC | CASSPPGLAGVYEQYF
NA | TRBD1 | TRBJ1-2 | TRBV18 | TGTGCCAGCTCACCCGGCCCGACATTGGACAGGCTCTATGGCTACACCTTC | CASSPGPTLDRLYGYTF
few | NA | TRBJ2-7 | TRBV7-3 | TGTGCCAGCAGCCGGGACGACTCCTACGAGCAGTACTTC | CASSRDDSYEQYF